This T cell receptor (beta chain) came from a study of cytomegalovirus exposure and HLA in healthy donors. It was with 60 Vbeta and 13 Jbeta primers that the PCR ran. The table came from immunoSEQ multiplex PCR; TCRdb's copy has only in-frame clones and leaves some out. The table includes over 150,000 clones, around 86% detected once. The CDR3 length is 13 residues. The V gene's germline CDR1 is SGHNT and CDR2 YENEEA. Trimming left V 4 bases short and J 7 bases short, with 13 bases between. The J gene is TRBJ1-1, the V gene TRBV11-3, with a tentative D call TRBD1 (6 bases). The sample taken for sequencing was PBMCs. This TCR was recovered from a human donor in good health. Here the CDR3 DNA reads TGTGCCAGCAGCTATACAGGGTGGGTTGAAGCTTTCTTT. Translation: CASSYTGWVEAFF.